This TCR beta chain came from a study of a mutant IDH1 vaccine in newly diagnosed glioma. Study-wide background: Beforehand, treatment had been radiotherapy, temozolomide, or both; the majority received both.

Time point reported: week 5, during vaccination. Each vaccine dose was 300 ug of mutant IDH1 20-mer peptide, with topical imiquimod. New WHO grade 3 or 4 astrocytomas that were IDH1-mutant and ATRX-lost had been found in donors. Method: immunoSEQ multiplex PCR; TCRdb's copy keeps in-frame clones and lacks some. The sample shows approximately 32,000 clones, around 60% of them seen only once. With regard to this clone: Its antigen is unidentified.

The sample here was PBMCs, taken from a glioma patient whose treatment included an IDH1 peptide vaccine. This sequence was found in a woman aged 18-35 years with glioma.

As DNA, the CDR3 is TGTGCCAGCAGTGGGGAAACGGGACAGGGGAACAATGAGCAGTTCTTC. Its translation is CASSGETGQGNNEQFF. This chain joins TRBV27 and TRBJ2-1, with TRBD1 matching 10 bases. The J segment lost 5 bases and the V segment lost 5 bases, leaving 9 bases of the junction unmatched. In germline, CDR1 is MNHEY, CDR2 SMNVEV (reference sequence). CDR3 length: 16 residues.